These T cell receptor beta chains were read from a single sample in a study of response to subunit inactivated influenza vaccine. In TCRdb, the RT-PCR reads were re-called with MiXCR into one record per CDR3 protein. This table holds approximately 680,000 distinct CDR3 sequences, about a sixth found once. Sequences were derived from PBMCs from blood, sampled 11 to 12 days after vaccination. These receptors all come from a man aged 45-60 years who received an inactivated influenza vaccine. The CDR3 runs from the conserved cysteine through the conserved F or W. Each record gives: CDR3 protein, CDR3 DNA, V gene, D gene, clone size, J gene. D genes are given only for firm matches. Size is stated for part of the rows, as once, few or many counts, or as a class when the clone is expanded.

CDR3: CASSYAGLAGLLTQYF
DNA: TGTGCCAGCAGTTACGCGGGACTAGCAGGGCTTTTGACCCAGTACTTC
V: TRBV6-2/TRBV6-3
D: TRBD2
size: few
J: TRBJ2-5

CDR3: CSARELGIRYEQYF
DNA: TGCAGTGCTAGAGAGCTCGGGATTCGCTACGAGCAGTACTTC
V: TRBV20-1
D: -
size: few
J: TRBJ2-7

CDR3: CASSLVSGPTDTQYF
DNA: TGTGCCAGCAGCTTAGTTAGCGGGCCCACAGATACGCAGTATTTT
V: TRBV11-2
D: TRBD2
size: -
J: TRBJ2-3

CDR3: CASSRPSSGTLGGTDTQYF
DNA: TGTGCCAGCAGTAGACCCAGTTCCGGGACACTGGGTGGCACAGATACGCAGTATTTT
V: TRBV6-4
D: -
size: -
J: TRBJ2-3

CDR3: CSARTLGGSQETQYF
DNA: TGCAGTGCTAGAACCCTTGGGGGCAGTCAAGAGACCCAGTACTTC
V: TRBV20-1
D: -
size: -
J: TRBJ2-5

CDR3: CASSFQGALDEKLFF
DNA: TGTGCCAGCAGTTTTCAGGGGGCATTAGATGAAAAACTGTTTTTT
V: TRBV12-3/TRBV12-4
D: TRBD1
size: -
J: TRBJ1-4

CDR3: CASSDSGAVTYEQYF
DNA: TGTGCCAGCAGTGACTCGGGGGCAGTAACCTACGAGCAGTACTTC
V: TRBV12-3/TRBV12-4
D: -
size: -
J: TRBJ2-7

CDR3: CSARDRQGRISYEQYF
DNA: TGCAGTGCTAGAGATCGGCAGGGGCGCATCTCCTACGAGCAGTACTTC
V: TRBV20-1
D: -
size: few
J: TRBJ2-7

CDR3: CASSRERWDGYTF
DNA: TGTGCCAGCAGCCGAGAGAGATGGGATGGCTACACCTTC
V: TRBV12-3/TRBV12-4
D: -
size: few
J: TRBJ1-2

CDR3: CASSRRDRGLDEKLFF
DNA: TGTGCCAGCAGTCGCCGGGACAGGGGGCTTGATGAAAAACTGTTTTTT
V: TRBV6-1
D: TRBD1
size: few
J: TRBJ1-4

CDR3: CATRESVGGELFF
DNA: TGTGCCACCCGCGAAAGTGTGGGCGGGGAGCTGTTTTTT
V: TRBV2
D: -
size: few
J: TRBJ2-2

CDR3: CSARPPGDRSGELFF
DNA: TGCAGTGCTAGGCCTCCAGGGGATCGTTCCGGGGAGCTGTTTTTT
V: TRBV20-1
D: -
size: few
J: TRBJ2-2

CDR3: CASRIDSSGANVLTF
DNA: TGTGCCAGCAGAATCGACAGCTCTGGGGCCAACGTCCTGACTTTC
V: TRBV12-3/TRBV12-4
D: -
size: few
J: TRBJ2-6

CDR3: CSASSPNEQFF
DNA: TGCAGTGCTAGCTCGCCCAATGAGCAGTTCTTC
V: TRBV20-1
D: -
size: few
J: TRBJ2-1

CDR3: CASSLGSHRSTDTQYF
DNA: TGTGCCAGCAGCTTAGGAAGTCACCGTAGCACAGATACGCAGTATTTT
V: TRBV7-2
D: -
size: few
J: TRBJ2-3

CDR3: CASSLSANFYEQYF
DNA: TGTGCCAGCAGTTTATCGGCGAATTTTTACGAGCAGTACTTC
V: TRBV27
D: -
size: few
J: TRBJ2-7

CDR3: CSARGTQPAKNIQYF
DNA: TGCAGTGCTAGAGGGACCCAACCAGCCAAAAACATTCAGTACTTC
V: TRBV20-1
D: -
size: few
J: TRBJ2-4

CDR3: CASSGELYSNQPQHF
DNA: TGTGCCAGTAGTGGCGAGTTGTATAGCAATCAGCCCCAGCATTTT
V: TRBV19
D: -
size: -
J: TRBJ1-5

CDR3: CASRGTGGNQPQHF
DNA: TGTGCCAGCAGAGGAACAGGGGGCAATCAGCCCCAGCATTTT
V: TRBV12-3/TRBV12-4
D: TRBD1
size: many
J: TRBJ1-5

CDR3: CASRKPDRLGSGELFF
DNA: TGTGCCAGCAGGAAACCGGACCGTCTAGGGTCCGGGGAGCTGTTTTTT
V: TRBV28
D: -
size: -
J: TRBJ2-2

CDR3: CSAAGLAGAGETQYF
DNA: TGCAGCGCCGCCGGATTAGCGGGAGCCGGTGAGACCCAGTACTTC
V: TRBV29-1
D: TRBD2
size: -
J: TRBJ2-5

CDR3: CASSETIGREKLFF
DNA: TGTGCCAGCAGTGAGACGATTGGTAGAGAAAAACTGTTTTTT
V: TRBV6-1
D: -
size: -
J: TRBJ1-4

CDR3: CASSLAEGSYNEQFF
DNA: TGTGCCAGCAGCCTGGCGGAGGGATCCTACAATGAGCAGTTCTTC
V: TRBV11-2
D: -
size: -
J: TRBJ2-1